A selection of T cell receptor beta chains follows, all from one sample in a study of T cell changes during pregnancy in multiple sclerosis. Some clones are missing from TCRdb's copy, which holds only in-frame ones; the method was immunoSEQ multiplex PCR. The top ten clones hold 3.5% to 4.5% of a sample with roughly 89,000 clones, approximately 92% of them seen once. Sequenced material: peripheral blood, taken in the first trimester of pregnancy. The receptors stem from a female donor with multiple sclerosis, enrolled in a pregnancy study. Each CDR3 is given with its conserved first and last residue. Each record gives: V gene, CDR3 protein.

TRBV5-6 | CASSLLQGAESGANVLTF
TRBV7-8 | CASSSPPGQERGSGANVLTF
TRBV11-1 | CASSLALGSGGYEQYF
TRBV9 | CASSVGISGGYEQYF
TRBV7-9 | CASSDDRFYSNQPQHF
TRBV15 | CATSRTSGVGDTQYF
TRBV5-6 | CASSFGLAGGQSEQFF
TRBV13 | CASSLRSRSGPPLHF
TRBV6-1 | CASSEQDRGPETQYF
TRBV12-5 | CASGSPSGGPLGTQYF
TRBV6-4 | CASSGTSGGWNEQFF
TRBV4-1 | CASAGTLNTEAFF
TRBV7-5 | CARSQPHDGAYNEQFF
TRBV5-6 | CASSLALEQFF
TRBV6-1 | CASSEDRFGNTIYF
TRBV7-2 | CASSLEEGKLFF
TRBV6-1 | CASSKTDPYEQYF
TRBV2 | CASSAGVVRTGSVGNTIYF
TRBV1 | CTSSQGSCTDTQYF
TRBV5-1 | CASSSPGTGENTEAFF
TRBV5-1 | CASTPGVQGASPLHF
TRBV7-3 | CASSSYGGGRFNEQFF
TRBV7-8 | CASSPQGAKNTEAFF
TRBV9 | CASSTLTGQGALDEQFF
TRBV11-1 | CASSARAGDGYTF
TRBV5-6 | CASSSQGAGQPQHF
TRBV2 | CASIESGGQYNEQFF
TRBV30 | CAWSVIEGGGYTF
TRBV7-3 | CASSLNGVQDTEAFF
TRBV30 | CACQGQESYGYTF
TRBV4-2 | CASSQDPSSGNTIYF
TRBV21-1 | CASSKVAPVPSNQPQHF
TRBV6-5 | CASWRGEAFF
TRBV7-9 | CASSPQTGQSGNTIYF
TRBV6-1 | CASSEASVSVPDGYTF
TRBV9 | CASAPREVSVNTEAFF
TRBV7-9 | CASSQTSGGLETQYF
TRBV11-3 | CASSFATYSVPYGYTF
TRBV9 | CASSVGGGVQETQYF
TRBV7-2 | CASSSTSRNEQFF
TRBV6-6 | CASTQGQGFYTF
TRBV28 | CASSLVQGGYGYTF
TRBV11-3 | CASSLAGGPAGELFF
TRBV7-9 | CASSSQGTAPNYGYTF
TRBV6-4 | CASSDWTSGGADTQYF
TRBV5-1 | CASSPTGENTEAFF
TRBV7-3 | CASSLTPGLAGGGAYNEQFF
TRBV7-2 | CASSSMGTSGWNTGELFF